This T cell receptor (beta chain) was observed in a study of blood T cell repertoires in COVID-19. In the study overall: Donors in the United States, Italy and Spain gave samples during acute or convalescent COVID-19. PBMCs, B-cell-depleted T cells, or T cells provided the cDNA or gDNA that made up the material.

V lost 5 bases to trimming and J lost 2 bases, with 10 bases between them. The germline CDR1 and CDR2 sequences are SEHNR and FQNEAQ (reference sequence). CDR3 length: 15 amino acids. Per the original methods: Reference gene primer amplification gave nucleated cell count estimates. Profiling relied on immunoSEQ multiplex PCR, and the TCRdb table lists in-frame clones only, not all of them. The DNA was the basis for D and trimming; V, J and clone size are from that table. Of about 170,000 clones listed, 86% are singletons. The rearrangement links TRBV7-9 to TRBJ1-6; no reliable D call. The sequencing sample was made of peripheral blood. The clonotype comes from a man in his sixties or seventies with acute or convalescent COVID-19. The CDR3 region is CASSPGRTYNSPLHF. The CDR3 region has the DNA TGTGCCAGCAGCCCGGGTAGGACCTATAATTCACCCCTCCACTTT. Complete variable domain (other parts from reference TRBV7-9 and TRBJ1-6): DTGVSQNPRHKITKRGQNVTFRCDPISEHNRLYWYRQTLGQGPEFLTYFQNEAQLEKSRLLSDRFSAERPKGSFSTLEIQRTEQGDSAMYLCASSPGRTYNSPLHFGNGTRLTVT.